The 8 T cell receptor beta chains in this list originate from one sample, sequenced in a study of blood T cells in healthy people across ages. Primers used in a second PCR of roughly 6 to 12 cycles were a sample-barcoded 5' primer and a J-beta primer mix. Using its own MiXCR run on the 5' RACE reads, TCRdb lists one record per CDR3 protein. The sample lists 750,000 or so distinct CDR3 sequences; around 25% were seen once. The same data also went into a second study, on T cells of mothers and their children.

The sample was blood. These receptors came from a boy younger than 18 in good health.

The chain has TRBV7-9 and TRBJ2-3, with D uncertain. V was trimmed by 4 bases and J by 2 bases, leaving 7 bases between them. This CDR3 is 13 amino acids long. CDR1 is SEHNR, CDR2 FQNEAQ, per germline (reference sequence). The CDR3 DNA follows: TGTGCCAGCAGCTCCCGGAACACAGATACGCAGTATTTT. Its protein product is CASSSRNTDTQYF.

The CDR3 nucleotides read TGTGCCAGCGGATCGGTTGGGAGCATCTCTGGAAACACCATATATTTT. This translates into CASGSVGSISGNTIYF. This chain joins TRBV28 and TRBJ1-3; D gene ambiguous. CDR1 and CDR2 (germline): MDHEN, SYDVKM. Trimming removed 8 bases at V and 0 bases at J, with 17 bases between. This CDR3 region has 16 residues.

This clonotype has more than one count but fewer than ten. CDR3 bases: TGCAGCGTAACCGGGACAGACAACAATGAGCAGTTCTTC. Translated, it gives CSVTGTDNNEQFF. This chain connects TRBV29-1 to TRBJ2-1, with 7 bases that match TRBD1. Germline CDR1 and CDR2: SQVTM and ANQGSEA. CDR3 size: 13 residues. J was trimmed by 5 bases and V by 6 bases; bases with no gene match: 7.

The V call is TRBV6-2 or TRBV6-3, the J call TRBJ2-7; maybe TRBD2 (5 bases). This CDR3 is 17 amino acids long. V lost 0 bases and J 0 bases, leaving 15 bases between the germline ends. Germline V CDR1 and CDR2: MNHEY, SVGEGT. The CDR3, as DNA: TGTGCCAGCAGTTACTCGATGAGACTAAGGGACTCCTACGAGCAGTACTTC. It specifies CASSYSMRLRDSYEQYF.

The CDR3 DNA reads as TGTGCCAGCAGCTTCCACACTCCTATGCTCGGGAGAGAGTACTTC. It encodes CASSFHTPMLGREYF. The chain recombines TRBV12-3 or TRBV12-4 with TRBJ2-5; tentatively, D is TRBD2 (6 bases). V lost 6 bases and J lost 12, with 26 bases in between. The CDR3 consists of 15 residues.

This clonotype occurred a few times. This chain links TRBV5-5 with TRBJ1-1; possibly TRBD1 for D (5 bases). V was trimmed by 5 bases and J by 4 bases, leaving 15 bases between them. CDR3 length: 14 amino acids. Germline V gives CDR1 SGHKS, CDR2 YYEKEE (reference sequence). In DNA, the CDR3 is TGTGCCAGCAGATCAGGGTTCGGGTTCACTGAAGCTTTCTTT. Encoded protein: CASRSGFGFTEAFF. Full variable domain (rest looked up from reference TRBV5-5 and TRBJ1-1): DAGVTQSPTHLIKTRGQQVTLRCSPISGHKSVSWYQQVLGQGPQFIFQYYEKEERGRGNFPDRFSARQFPNYSSELNVNALLLGDSALYLCASRSGFGFTEAFFGQGTRLTVV.

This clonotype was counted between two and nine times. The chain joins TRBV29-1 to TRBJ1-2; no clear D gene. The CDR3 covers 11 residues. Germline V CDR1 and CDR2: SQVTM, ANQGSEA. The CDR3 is CSTKGMDGYTF. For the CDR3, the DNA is TGCAGTACTAAAGGCATGGATGGCTACACCTTC.

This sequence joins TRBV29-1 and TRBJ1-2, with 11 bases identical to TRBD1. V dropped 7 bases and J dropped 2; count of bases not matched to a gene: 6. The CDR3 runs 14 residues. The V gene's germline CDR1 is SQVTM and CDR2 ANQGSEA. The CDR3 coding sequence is TGCAGCGCTACCCGGGACAGGGGGAACTATGGCTACACCTTC. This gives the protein CSATRDRGNYGYTF.